The 32 T cell receptor beta chains reported below all come from one sample, sequenced in a study of Graves' ophthalmopathy and Graves' hyperthyroidism. CDR3 regions of TCR beta were amplified from RNA transcripts. The workflow started with a first-round RT-PCR run with HTBI primers and then moved on to a second-round multiplex PCR. TCRdb reanalysed the multiplex PCR reads using MiXCR and keeps one entry per CDR3 protein. The table records 350,000 to 400,000 distinct CDR3 sequences, 15% to 20% of them present only once. The sample taken for sequencing was peripheral blood. The receptors come from a woman under 30 with Graves' ophthalmopathy.

In this sample, this clonotype turned up many times. One junction end does not reproduce the germline sequence, and a read error may be involved. V gene TRBV27 combines with J gene TRBJ1-1; no clear D gene. Germline CDR1 and CDR2: MNHEY and SMNVEV (reference sequence). This CDR3 is built from 14 residues. The CDR3, as DNA: TGTGCCAGCAGCGAGGGCAACCTGAATACTGAAGCTTTCTTT. Translating it yields CASSEGNLNTEAFF.

The CDR3 region has the DNA TGCAGTGCTAGTTCGTCCCTGGAGAATCAGCCCCAGCATTTT. It specifies CSASSSLENQPQHF. The rearrangement joins TRBV20-1 to TRBJ1-5; D gene uncertain. Trimming pared 3 bases from V and 4 bases from J, leaving 13 bases between. Per germline, CDR1 DFQATT and CDR2 SNEGSKA (reference sequence). The CDR3 runs 14 residues.

About this clonotype: The DNA is left out, because the CDR3 cannot be placed on it with certainty; the CDR3 is given as TCRdb lists it. The V call is TRBV12-3 or TRBV12-4, the J call TRBJ1-1; the table calls TRBD1, which could not be checked here. The length of the CDR3 is 13 amino acids, counting both ends. CDR3 loop: CASSWGSGTETFF.

This clonotype was counted at least ten times. V and J are TRBV18 and TRBJ1-2, with D possibly being TRBD1 (5 bases). The V gene's germline CDR1 is KGHSH and CDR2 LQKENI. This CDR3 is 16 amino acids long. Trimming shortened V by 2 bases and J by 4 bases, and 17 bases separated the two germline ends. CDR3 bases: TGTGCCAGCTCACCAGGGTTGGGGGACCCTACCTATGGCTACACCTTC. Protein product: CASSPGLGDPTYGYTF.

The table lists this clonotype with many counts. The chain has TRBV6-2 or TRBV6-3 and TRBJ2-2; the match to TRBD2 covers 13 bases. The junction had 2 bases not matched to a gene; V was cut back by 5 bases and J by 2 bases. The CDR3 covers 16 residues. CDR1 is MNHEY, CDR2 SVGEGT, per germline. CDR3 nucleotides: TGTGCCAGCAGTGGACTAGCGGGAGATAACACCGGGGAGCTGTTTTTT. Amino acids: CASSGLAGDNTGELFF.

Ten or more counts support this clonotype. This rearrangement joins TRBV6-2 or TRBV6-3 to TRBJ2-5; possible D gene TRBD1, 6 bases. Germline loops: CDR1 MNHEY, CDR2 SVGEGT. V shed 5 bases and J shed 0 bases, with 10 bases lying between them. This CDR3 spans 14 amino acids. For the CDR3, the DNA is TGTGCCAGCAGTCACCGGGACAACCAAGAGACCCAGTACTTC. Translated: CASSHRDNQETQYF.

This chain connects TRBV7-9 to TRBJ1-3; possibly TRBD1 for D (5 bases). This CDR3 spans 14 amino acids. Germline V gives CDR1 SEHNR, CDR2 FQNEAQ (reference sequence). With 5 bases removed from V and 8 bases from J, the gap between germline ends came to 16 bases. The CDR3 DNA reads as TGTGCCAGCAGCCCAGGGTCTACCCCCCACACCATATATTTT. The encoded protein is CASSPGSTPHTIYF.

With regard to this clonotype: One end of the junction is discordant with germline, which a read error may explain. The V and J genes are TRBV7-9 and TRBJ2-7; 9 nucleotides match TRBD1. This CDR3 contains 14 residues. Germline V CDR1 and CDR2: SEHNR, FQNEAQ (reference sequence). As DNA, the CDR3 is TGTGCCAGCAGCTTGACAGGGGGGGCCTACGAGCAGTGCTTC. Translating gives CASSLTGGAYEQCF.

Ten or more counts support this clonotype. The chain carries TRBV24-1 and TRBJ1-5; 9 bases map to TRBD1. The CDR3 spans 16 residues. V lost 4 bases and J lost 5; bases outside the gene matches: 8. Germline CDR1 is KGHDR and CDR2 is SFDVKD. This chain's CDR3 is CATSDPDRGDDQPQHF. Written as DNA, the CDR3 is TGTGCCACCAGTGACCCGGACAGGGGCGACGATCAGCCCCAGCATTTT.

The V and J genes are TRBV4-3 and TRBJ1-1; D is unclear. Trimming shortened V by 0 bases and J by 1 base, and 9 bases separated the two germline ends. This CDR3 is 15 amino acids long. CDR1 and CDR2 from the germline V gene are LGHNA and YSLEER. The CDR3 region is CASSQEPGKNTEAFF. In DNA form, the CDR3 reads TGCGCCAGCAGCCAAGAACCGGGGAAGAACACTGAAGCTTTCTTT.

This chain links TRBV12-3 or TRBV12-4 with TRBJ2-5; 8 positions match TRBD1. The CDR3 runs to 17 residues. Unmatched junction bases numbered 13, after V lost 3 bases and J lost 4 bases. This CDR3 is CASSFKGWTGLLETQYF. In DNA form, the CDR3 reads TGTGCCAGCAGTTTTAAGGGCTGGACAGGGCTTTTAGAGACCCAGTACTTC.

This clonotype was recorded many times. The chain recombines TRBV4-3 with TRBJ1-1; the match to TRBD1 covers 9 bases. With V trimmed by 4 bases and J by 6 bases, 9 bases remained unmatched. Germline lookup yields CDR1 LGHNA and CDR2 YSLEER. This CDR3 comprises 15 residues. The CDR3 region is CASSPRPGQGSEAFF. The CDR3 DNA reads as TGCGCCAGCAGCCCCCGGCCGGGACAGGGTTCTGAAGCTTTCTTT.

This clonotype occurred many times. The gene calls are TRBV12-5 and TRBJ2-2; D may be TRBD2 (5 bases). V gave up 4 bases and J gave up 7 bases, with 10 bases separating them. The CDR3 loop spans 13 amino acids. Germline V gene sequence: CDR1 LGHNT, CDR2 FRNRAP. The CDR3 is CASGYYGVGELFF. CDR3 DNA: TGTGCTAGTGGTTACTACGGGGTCGGGGAGCTGTTTTTT.

This clonotype has only a few counts. J is TRBJ1-5 and V is TRBV6-1, with D unresolved. The CDR3 has 15 amino acids. V was pared by 4 bases and J by 5 bases, with 15 bases between. Germline CDR1 is MNHNS and CDR2 is SASEGT. The CDR3 nucleotides are TGTGCCAGCAGTGCACCGTTTAGGACGGATCAGCCCCAGCATTTT. This sequence encodes CASSAPFRTDQPQHF.

This clonotype has at least ten counts. The chain carries TRBV7-2 and TRBJ1-1; D gene uncertain. Between the trimmed V and J ends, which lost 3 bases and 0 bases, there was a span of 11 bases. The CDR3 is 15 amino acids. Germline V gene data show CDR1 as SGHTA and CDR2 as FQGNSA. Written as DNA, the CDR3 is TGTGCCAGCAGCTTGGACGACGGCATGAACACTGAAGCTTTCTTT. Translation gives CASSLDDGMNTEAFF.

This clonotype has a handful of counts. The gene calls are TRBV28 and TRBJ2-2; D is ambiguous. CDR3 length equals 15 residues. V was clipped by 3 bases and J by 3 bases, with 11 bases between them. Germline V lookup: CDR1 MDHEN, CDR2 SYDVKM. The DNA of the CDR3 is TGTGCCAGCAGTTTTGTGCTGGGGTACACCGGGGAGCTGTTTTTT. This translates into CASSFVLGYTGELFF.

The rearrangement uses TRBV6-5 and TRBJ2-5; TRBD2 matches 7 bases. This CDR3 has 15 residues. The V and J ends lost 2 bases and 4 bases, in that order; junction bases with no gene match: 7. Per germline, CDR1 MNHEY and CDR2 SVGAGI. The CDR3 nucleotides are TGTGCCAGCAGTTACAGCGGACTAGTAGTAGAGACCCAGTACTTC. Translation: CASSYSGLVVETQYF.

The chain has TRBV6-1 and TRBJ1-1, with D perhaps matching TRBD1 (5 bases). The germline V gene has CDR1 MNHNS and CDR2 SASEGT. This CDR3 contains 15 residues. Trimming removed 5 bases at V and 5 bases at J, with 18 bases between. This chain's CDR3 is CASSMGGEGKTEAFF. CDR3 coding DNA: TGTGCCAGCAGTATGGGGGGGGAGGGGAAAACTGAAGCTTTCTTT.

This clonotype was detected ten times or more. The chain joins TRBV7-9 to TRBJ1-6; no firm D call. Trimming took 7 bases from V and 4 from J, leaving 8 bases between them. The CDR3 has 13 amino acids. Germline V gene lookup returns CDR1 SEHNR and CDR2 FQNEAQ (reference sequence). In DNA, the CDR3 is TGTGCCAGCACCGACGGTTATAATTCACCCCTCCACTTT. Amino acids: CASTDGYNSPLHF.

The table lists this clonotype with a few counts. V gene TRBV12-3 or TRBV12-4 combines with J gene TRBJ1-1; possibly TRBD1 for D (6 bases). The CDR3 length is 14 residues. Trimming shortened V by 7 bases and J by 1 base, and 13 bases separated the two germline ends. CDR3 sequence (DNA): TGTGCCAGCAAGCTAGGGGGAGGGAACACTGAAGCTTTCTTT. This sequence encodes CASKLGGGNTEAFF.

This clonotype showed up many times. V is TRBV7-9 and J is TRBJ2-7; the D gene could be TRBD1 or TRBD2 (5 bases each). The V gene lost 0 bases and the J gene lost 5 bases, with 8 bases spanning the gap. This CDR3 contains 13 residues. Looked up from germline, CDR1 is SEHNR and CDR2 is FQNEAQ (reference sequence). The chain's CDR3 is CASSLAGADEQYF. The CDR3 DNA reads TGTGCCAGCAGCTTAGCCGGGGCCGACGAGCAGTACTTC. The full variable domain, its missing parts supplied by reference TRBV7-9 and TRBJ2-7, is DTGVSQNPRHKITKRGQNVTFRCDPISEHNRLYWYRQTLGQGPEFLTYFQNEAQLEKSRLLSDRFSAERPKGSFSTLEIQRTEQGDSAMYLCASSLAGADEQYFGPGTRLTVT.

This clonotype was observed at least ten times. The chain carries TRBV12-3 or TRBV12-4 and TRBJ1-6, with D possibly matching TRBD1 (6 bases). The CDR3 runs to 14 residues. Deletions cut 4 bases from V and 7 bases from J, with 11 bases between. Written as DNA, the CDR3 is TGTGCCAGCAGTTACAGGGTAAAGAATTCACCCCTCCACTTT. This translates into CASSYRVKNSPLHF.

V is TRBV20-1 and J is TRBJ2-5; weak D call: TRBD2 (6 bases). The V end lost 6 bases, the J end lost 2 bases, and 10 bases lay between the germline ends. Germline V gene data show CDR1 as DFQATT and CDR2 as SNEGSKA (reference sequence). There are 12 residues in the CDR3. Here the CDR3 reads CSAPGRQETQYF. CDR3 nucleotides: TGCAGTGCGCCCGGGAGACAAGAGACCCAGTACTTC.

The table lists this clonotype with many counts. The chain uses TRBV6-2 or TRBV6-3 and TRBJ2-5; tentative D call: TRBD1 (5 bases). Looked up from germline, CDR1 is MNHEY and CDR2 is SVGEGT. V was clipped by 8 bases and J by 5 bases, with 21 bases between them. The CDR3 spans 15 residues. The CDR3 protein is CASDIEGAESETQYF. In nucleotides, the CDR3 is TGTGCCAGCGACATCGAAGGGGCGGAGAGCGAGACCCAGTACTTC.

This clonotype was detected ten times or more. The CDR3: CASSLGWSRGSFAEAFF. The CDR3 DNA sequence: TGTGCCAGCAGCTTAGGATGGAGTCGGGGGAGTTTTGCTGAAGCTTTCTTT. The genes are TRBV11-3 and TRBJ1-1, with D possibly matching TRBD1 (5 bases). V lost 1 base and J lost 6, with 21 bases in between. Germline lookup yields CDR1 SGHNT and CDR2 YENEEA. The CDR3 has 17 amino acids.

This clonotype was recorded many times. The chain carries TRBV5-1 and TRBJ2-5; D tentatively reads TRBD1 or TRBD2 (6 bases each). Germline CDR1 is SGHRS and CDR2 is YFSETQ. V gave up 4 bases and J gave up 9 bases, with 22 bases separating them. The CDR3 sequence is 15 residues long. CDR3 nucleotide sequence: TGCGCCAGCAGCCCCGGGGTACGAGTGGAGGGGGCCCAGTACTTC. Translation gives CASSPGVRVEGAQYF.

This clonotype has a count of ten or more. V gene TRBV25-1 combines with J gene TRBJ1-1; perhaps TRBD1 as D (5 bases). This CDR3 is built from 15 residues. The germline V and J ends were trimmed by 3 bases and 5 bases, with 16 bases remaining between them. Germline CDR1 MGHDK, CDR2 SYGVNS. CDR3 amino acids: CASSDSVRGGTEAFF. The CDR3 region has the DNA TGTGCCAGCAGTGACTCAGTACGGGGGGGGACTGAAGCTTTCTTT. Full variable domain (remainder filled in from reference TRBV25-1 and TRBJ1-1): EADIYQTPRYLVIGTGKKITLECSQTMGHDKMYWYQQDPGMELHLIHYSYGVNSTEKGDLSSESTVSRIRTEHFPLTLESARPSHTSQYLCASSDSVRGGTEAFFGQGTRLTVV.

This clonotype appeared many times. V and J are TRBV5-1 and TRBJ1-1; D is unclear. This CDR3 has 13 amino acids. Germline loops: CDR1 SGHRS, CDR2 YFSETQ. Trimming left V 2 bases short and J 5 bases short, with 10 bases between. CDR3 in amino acids: CASSFVVETEAFF. The CDR3 coding sequence is TGCGCCAGCAGCTTTGTCGTTGAGACTGAAGCTTTCTTT.

This clonotype appeared many times. The CDR3 DNA reads TGTGCCAGCAGCTTCGATGCGGAGTCCACTGAAGCTTTCTTT. Amino acids: CASSFDAESTEAFF. The chain is built from TRBV5-8 and TRBJ1-1; D gene unclear. The CDR3 sequence is 14 residues long. Deletions cut 2 bases from V and 4 bases from J, with 12 bases between. Germline assignment: CDR1 SGHTS and CDR2 YDEGEE. Filled out from reference TRBV5-8 and TRBJ1-1, the complete variable domain reads EAGVTQSPTHLIKTRGQQATLRCSPISGHTSVYWYQQALGLGLQFLLWYDEGEERNRGNFPPRFSGRQFPNYSSELNVNALELEDSALYLCASSFDAESTEAFFGQGTRLTVV.

The CDR3 protein is CATSLSLQETQYF. The CDR3 bases are TGTGCCACCAGCCTATCGCTACAAGAGACCCAGTACTTC. The gene calls are TRBV24-1 and TRBJ2-5; D uncertain. CDR1 and CDR2 (germline): KGHDR, SFDVKD. The V end was cut by 7 bases, the J end by 2 bases, with 10 bases between. CDR3 length: 13 amino acids.

The table lists this clonotype with many counts. This rearrangement joins TRBV4-3 to TRBJ2-6, with 8 bases that match TRBD1. Looked up from germline, CDR1 is LGHNA and CDR2 is YSLEER. The CDR3 length is 17 residues. V shed 4 bases and J 4 bases; nucleotides not matched to a gene: 9. CDR3 sequence (DNA): TGCGCCAGCAGCCCCGGGACAGGAGTCTTAGGGGCCAACGTCCTGACTTTC. Translated, it gives CASSPGTGVLGANVLTF.

This clonotype showed up many times. The chain links TRBV2 to TRBJ2-2; D is uncertain. Germline CDR1 is SNHLY and CDR2 is FYNNEI. Trimming removed 5 bases from V and 7 bases from J, with 5 bases in between. CDR3 length equals 11 residues. The CDR3 here is CASSRDGELFF. Written as DNA, the CDR3 is TGTGCCAGCAGTAGGGACGGGGAGCTGTTTTTT.